Shown below are 21 T cell receptor beta chains from a single sample sequenced in a study of T cells after yellow fever vaccination. TCRdb fed the 5' RACE reads into MiXCR, producing one record per CDR3 protein. The data show 620,000 or so distinct CDR3 sequences, about a sixth seen once. Sequencing was performed on PBMCs, taken 5 days after the first yellow fever vaccination. These receptor sequences come from a man aged 18 to 35 who received the YFV17D yellow fever vaccine.

There are a few counts of this clonotype. The chain employs TRBV20-1 and TRBJ2-7; D is ambiguous. Germline V gives CDR1 DFQATT, CDR2 SNEGSKA (reference sequence). This CDR3 has 11 residues. CDR3 DNA sequence: TGCAGAACCGGACCAGTCGACGAGCAGTACGTC. This gives the protein CRTGPVDEQYV.

The chain combines TRBV28 with TRBJ2-5; 8 bases match TRBD2. The CDR3 is 16 residues long. CDR1 is MDHEN and CDR2 is SYDVKM in the germline V gene. The J segment lost 3 bases and the V segment lost 3 bases, leaving 9 bases of the junction unmatched. This CDR3 is CASSFGFSAGEETQYF. CDR3 bases: TGTGCCAGCAGTTTTGGGTTCTCAGCGGGGGAAGAGACCCAGTACTTC.

This clonotype has just a few counts. The CDR3 sequence is CASSYQGPVTDTQYF. The CDR3 nucleotides read TGTGCCAGCAGTTATCAGGGCCCGGTCACAGATACGCAGTATTTT. This chain uses TRBV6-5 with TRBJ2-3, with D tentatively TRBD1 (5 bases). The germline V and J ends were trimmed by 3 bases and 2 bases, with 12 bases remaining between them. The CDR3 length is 15 residues. Per the germline V gene, CDR1 is MNHEY and CDR2 is SVGAGI.

V and J are TRBV19 and TRBJ2-6; no clear D gene. V was clipped by 6 bases and J by 4 bases, with 13 bases between them. CDR1 LNHDA and CDR2 SQIVND come from the germline V gene (reference sequence). The CDR3 length is 15 residues. The chain's CDR3 is CASSVKVSGANVLTF. CDR3 in DNA: TGTGCCAGTAGCGTGAAGGTATCCGGGGCCAACGTCCTGACTTTC. The entire variable domain, with the rest obtained from reference TRBV19 and TRBJ2-6, is as follows: DGGITQSPKYLFRKEGQNVTLSCEQNLNHDAMYWYRQDPGQGLRLIYYSQIVNDFQKGDIAEGYSVSREKKESFPLTVTSAQKNPTAFYLCASSVKVSGANVLTFGAGSRLTVL.

The chain recombines TRBV18 with TRBJ2-5, with 9 bases aligning to TRBD2. The length of the CDR3 is 16 residues. V gave up 3 bases and J gave up 5 bases; unmatched junction bases: 10. CDR1 and CDR2 from the germline V gene are KGHSH and LQKENI. The CDR3 sequence: CASSPGLAQARETQYF. The CDR3 DNA reads as TGTGCCAGCTCACCGGGACTAGCTCAGGCTCGGGAGACCCAGTACTTC.

A few counts support this clonotype. This sequence joins TRBV4-1 and TRBJ1-1; D gene ambiguous. CDR1 and CDR2 (germline): MGHRA, YSYEKL. Trimming shortened V by 0 bases and J by 0 bases, and 8 bases separated the two germline ends. The CDR3 spans 15 residues. The CDR3 loop is CASSQEFQMNTEAFF. The CDR3 bases are TGCGCCAGCAGCCAAGAATTCCAGATGAACACTGAAGCTTTCTTT.

The chain combines TRBV28 with TRBJ2-7, with D perhaps TRBD2 (5 bases). There are 14 residues in the CDR3. Germline loops: CDR1 MDHEN, CDR2 SYDVKM. V gave up 5 bases and J gave up 7 bases, with 18 bases separating them. CDR3 in DNA: TGTGCCAGCAGTCCCCCCGACCCCTGGAGGGAGCAGTACGTC. This translates into CASSPPDPWREQYV.

J is TRBJ2-7 and V is TRBV12-3 or TRBV12-4; D remains unclear. The V end was cut by 2 bases, the J end by 5 bases, with 19 bases between. The CDR3 is made up of 16 amino acids. CDR3 in amino acids: CASSLRPGLERNEQYV. Here the CDR3 DNA reads TGTGCCAGCAGTTTACGCCCGGGTCTAGAGAGAAACGAGCAGTACGTC.

This chain connects TRBV5-4 to TRBJ2-1; D gene unclear. This CDR3 has 15 amino acids. The germline V and J ends were trimmed by 4 bases and 0 bases, with 11 bases remaining between them. CDR1 and CDR2 from the germline V gene are SGHNT and YYREEE (reference sequence). The CDR3 spells CASSADVTSYNEQFF. The CDR3 coding sequence is TGTGCCAGCAGCGCGGACGTAACCTCCTACAATGAGCAGTTCTTC.

The J gene is TRBJ1-2, the V gene TRBV7-8; unclear D gene. CDR3 length: 15 residues. Germline CDR1 SGHVS, CDR2 FQNEAQ. V shed 1 base and J shed 2 bases, with 11 bases lying between them. The CDR3 sequence is CASSLGKNGNYGYTF. DNA of the CDR3: TGTGCCAGCAGCTTAGGGAAAAACGGAAACTATGGCTACACCTTC.

The V and J genes are TRBV7-2 and TRBJ1-1; 9 nucleotides match TRBD1. Per germline, CDR1 SGHTA and CDR2 FQGNSA. The CDR3 spans 12 residues. The V gene end was trimmed by 5 bases and the J gene end by 11 bases; junction bases not matched to a gene: 6. DNA for the CDR3: TGTGCCAGCAGCATCACAGGGGGCCACGCTTTCTTT. Residues: CASSITGGHAFF.

This sequence joins TRBV5-6 and TRBJ2-3; D perhaps matches TRBD2 (6 bases). The CDR3 has 17 amino acids. V lost 4 bases to trimming and J lost 0 bases, with 18 bases between them. Per the germline V gene, CDR1 is SGHDT and CDR2 is YYEEEE. The CDR3 sequence is CASSLRSTGTSTDTQYF. In DNA form, the CDR3 reads TGTGCCAGCAGCCTACGATCCACCGGGACTAGCACAGATACGCAGTATTTT.

The chain joins TRBV7-9 to TRBJ1-5; possibly TRBD1 for D (6 bases). This CDR3 region has 13 residues. V shed 5 bases and J shed 3 bases, with 8 bases lying between them. CDR1 is SEHNR, CDR2 FQNEAQ, per germline (reference sequence). CDR3 loop: CASSRQDNQPQHF. For the CDR3, the DNA is TGTGCCAGCAGCCGACAGGACAATCAGCCCCAGCATTTT.

The chain employs TRBV3-1 and TRBJ1-6, with 7 bases lining up with TRBD1. CDR1 LGHDT and CDR2 YNNKEL come from the germline V gene (reference sequence). The CDR3 has 14 residues. V lost 3 bases and J lost 10; bases outside the gene matches: 6. CDR3 in amino acids: CASSQGTVGSPLHF. In DNA form, the CDR3 reads TGTGCCAGCAGCCAGGGGACAGTCGGATCACCCCTCCACTTT.

The chain carries TRBV12-5 and TRBJ2-5; D is uncertain. V dropped 1 base and J dropped 5 bases, with 2 bases sitting between them. Germline loops: CDR1 LGHNT, CDR2 FRNRAP. The CDR3 spans 11 residues. The CDR3 nucleotides read TGTGCTAGTGGTTTGGGGGAGACCCAGTACTTC. Its protein is CASGLGETQYF.

This clonotype occurred a few times. V usage is TRBV5-1 and J usage is TRBJ2-5; D remains ambiguous. The CDR3 loop spans 15 amino acids. Germline V lookup: CDR1 SGHRS, CDR2 YFSETQ. V was cut by 0 bases and J by 1 base, with 10 bases left in between. The CDR3 region is CASSLAWAPQETQYF. The CDR3 nucleotides read TGCGCCAGCAGCTTGGCCTGGGCCCCCCAAGAGACCCAGTACTTC.

The V and J genes are TRBV27 and TRBJ1-3; D perhaps matches TRBD1 (6 bases). The V gene's germline CDR1 is MNHEY and CDR2 SMNVEV (reference sequence). This CDR3 spans 15 amino acids. V was clipped by 5 bases and J by 3 bases, with 14 bases between them. This chain's CDR3 is CASSLTRDIGNTIYF. The DNA of the CDR3 is TGTGCCAGCAGTCTAACCCGGGACATTGGAAACACCATATATTTT.

The chain uses TRBV27 and TRBJ2-3, with 10 bases identical to TRBD2. The CDR3 is 14 residues long. Trimming took 7 bases from V and 4 from J; bases not matched to a gene: 5. Germline CDR1 is MNHEY and CDR2 is SMNVEV (reference sequence). The CDR3 sequence is CASMSGGAADTQYF. The DNA for the CDR3 is TGTGCCAGCATGAGCGGGGGGGCCGCAGATACGCAGTATTTT.

The rearrangement links TRBV5-1 to TRBJ2-7; D possibly corresponds to TRBD2 (6 bases). CDR1 is SGHRS and CDR2 is YFSETQ in the germline V gene. The length of the CDR3 is 15 residues. The V end lost 2 bases, the J end lost 0 bases, and 12 bases lay between the germline ends. CDR3 DNA sequence: TGCGCCAGCAGCTTCGATGACGGGAGCTCCTACGAGCAGTACTTC. This codes for CASSFDDGSSYEQYF.

The table lists this clonotype with a few counts. The rearrangement joins TRBV24-1 to TRBJ1-1; no clear D. Trimming shortened V by 1 base and J by 10 bases, and 12 bases separated the two germline ends. Germline loops: CDR1 KGHDR, CDR2 SFDVKD. The CDR3 totals 13 residues. The CDR3 DNA reads TGTGCCACCAGTGATTTCGGCAGAGGTGGAGCTTTCTTT. Translating it yields CATSDFGRGGAFF.

Only a few counts were recorded for this clonotype. V usage is TRBV9 and J usage is TRBJ1-3; TRBD1 might be the D (6 bases). The germline V and J ends were trimmed by 3 bases and 4 bases, with 8 bases remaining between them. In germline, CDR1 is SGDLS, CDR2 YYNGEE. The CDR3 loop spans 13 amino acids. CDR3 protein: CASSADRGNTIYF. Here the CDR3 DNA reads TGTGCCAGCAGCGCTGACAGGGGAAACACCATATATTTT.